Here is one TCR beta chain with its context. Its antigen is unknown. V was cut by 7 bases and J by 5 bases, with 12 bases left in between. CDR3 length: 13 residues. Germline assignment: CDR1 WSHSY and CDR2 SAAADI. The sample belongs to a study of vaccination and CD4 T cells after COVID-19. As for the study in general: Sampling post-COVID took place a median around 91 days after diagnosis (range 35 to 161).

Oncomine TCR Beta short-read sequencing was applied to DNA from cultured CD4+ T cells. TCRdb reanalysed the PCR reads using MiXCR and keeps one entry per CDR3 protein. The data contain under 20,000 distinct CDR3 sequences, roughly 50% of them singletons. Treatment here: roughly ten-day PBMC culture with coronavirus spike peptide pools or control peptides (ViraFEST assay). Study findings and constraints: Median SARS-CoV-2-reactive clonotype numbers went from 21 to 38; this increase was not significant.

This clonotype originated in a human donor who had recovered from COVID-19. This sequence joins TRBV10-2 and TRBJ1-5; the D gene is possibly TRBD1 (6 bases). The sequencing used CD4+ T cells from blood, cultured in vitro, collected after SARS-CoV-2 vaccination. For the CDR3, the DNA is TGCGCCAGCAAGGACAGCGGCGATCAGCCCCAGCATTTT. Translation: CASKDSGDQPQHF.